This TCR beta chain was observed in a study of blood T cell repertoires in COVID-19. The trim removed 1 base at V and 4 bases at J, leaving 9 bases unmatched. Germline V gene sequence: CDR1 SGHRS, CDR2 YFSETQ. The length of the CDR3 is 18 residues. Sequenced by immunoSEQ multiplex PCR; TCRdb stores in-frame clones only, minus some. The top ten hold over 0.7% of the sample, which has approximately 500,000 clones, 89% seen once. The sequence came from a man aged 18 to 30 with COVID-19, enrolled during active disease. The V gene is TRBV5-1, the J gene TRBJ2-2; 11 nucleotides align to TRBD2. The sample taken for sequencing was peripheral blood. In DNA, the CDR3 is TGCGCCAGCAGCTTGTTTACTAGCGGGAGAGTAACCACCGGGGAGCTGTTTTTT. This translates into CASSLFTSGRVTTGELFF.